This T cell receptor (beta chain) came from a study of blood T cell repertoires in COVID-19. Overall study: PBMCs, B-cell-depleted T cells, or T cells were the source of the cDNA or gDNA that made up the material.

In terms of age and location, participants ranged from roughly 18 to 95 years and lived in about 25 US areas. TCRdb keeps only in-frame clones here, not all; method: immunoSEQ multiplex PCR. The table records around 240,000 clones, approximately 85% of them present only once. Germline CDR1 is ENHRY and CDR2 is SYGVKD. This CDR3 contains 16 residues. V was shortened by 3 bases and J by 5 bases, with 16 bases between the two germline ends. The chain is built from TRBV10-3 and TRBJ2-2, with D hard to call. The receptor's source is a woman in her forties or fifties who had recovered from COVID-19. Sequenced input: PBMCs or T cells enriched from blood (not recorded which). CDR3 region: CAISDGGRGLTGELFF. The CDR3 DNA follows: TGTGCCATCAGTGATGGTGGTAGAGGCCTGACCGGGGAGCTGTTTTTT.